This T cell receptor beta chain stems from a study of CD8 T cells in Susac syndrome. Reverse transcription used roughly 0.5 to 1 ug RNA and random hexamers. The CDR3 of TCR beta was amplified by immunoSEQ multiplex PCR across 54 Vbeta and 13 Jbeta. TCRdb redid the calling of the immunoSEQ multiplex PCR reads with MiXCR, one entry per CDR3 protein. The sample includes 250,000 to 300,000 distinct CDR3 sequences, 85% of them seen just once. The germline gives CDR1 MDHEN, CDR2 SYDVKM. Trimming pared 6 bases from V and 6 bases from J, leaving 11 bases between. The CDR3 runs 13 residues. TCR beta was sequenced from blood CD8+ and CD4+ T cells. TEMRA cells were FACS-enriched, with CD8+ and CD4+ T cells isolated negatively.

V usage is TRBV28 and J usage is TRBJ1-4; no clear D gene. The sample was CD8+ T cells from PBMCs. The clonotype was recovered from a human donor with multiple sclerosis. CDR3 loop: CASSEPPDEKLFF. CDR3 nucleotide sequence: TGTGCCAGCAGCGAGCCCCCCGATGAAAAACTGTTTTTT.